The text below deals with one T cell receptor (beta chain). Sequencing was performed with immunoSEQ multiplex PCR; in TCRdb, only in-frame clones are kept and a portion is missing. In the table there are approximately 170,000 clones, roughly nine tenths of which are singletons. This CDR3 spans 14 amino acids. The V and J ends lost 2 bases and 4 bases respectively, with 6 bases between them. Per the germline V gene, CDR1 is SNHLY and CDR2 is FYNNEI. The data were taken from a study of blood T cell repertoires in COVID-19. Study in general: Material from acute and convalescent COVID-19 was sourced from the United States, Italy and Spain. In each case, the material was cDNA or gDNA derived from T cells, B-cell-depleted T cells, or PBMCs.

The chain recombines TRBV2 with TRBJ1-6; possible D gene TRBD1, 6 bases. The clonotype was recovered from a man aged 30-40 years with acute or convalescent COVID-19. The sample consisted of peripheral blood. This CDR3 reads CASSEQGYNSPLHF. Written as DNA, the CDR3 is TGTGCCAGCAGTGAACAGGGGTATAATTCACCCCTCCACTTT.